This T cell receptor (beta chain) was retrieved from a study of regulatory T cells in long-lasting Graves disease (dated by TCRdb to the early 2020s). The study in broad terms: Newly diagnosed Graves' disease patients had taken antithyroid drugs for less than 3 months. Persistent Graves' disease patients were compared with newly diagnosed Graves' disease patients by peripheral blood TCR sequencing and RNA sequencing. A total of about 33 samples underwent TCR sequencing, from around 13 patients with persistent Graves' disease and roughly 20 patients with newly diagnosed Graves' disease. The study took place in China and was registered as a clinical trial.

Results and caveats for the whole study, not just this receptor: Sequencing and analysis were limited to the TCR beta chain. The authors noted that the small sample size was a limitation that may lower accuracy. Compared with newly diagnosed patients, persistent Graves' disease patients had lower TCR Shannon entropy and fewer highly expanded clones, which suggests clonal expansion. Preferential use of TRBV28, TRBJ1-2 and TRBJ2-5 was observed in persistent disease, whereas TRBV20-1 and TRBJ2-1 were favored in newly diagnosed disease. Because the primary lesion, thyroid tissue, could not be accessed, the study looked at peripheral blood alone. Patients with persistent disease shared more public clonotypes (about 3,000) than newly diagnosed patients did (more than 900).

This clonotype came up many times. Its recognized antigen is unknown. Qualities for individual bases were not recorded, and no much larger clone is one base off. Library creation used multiplex PCR. The listed sequencing device is Illumina HiSeq 4000. CDR3 regions were amplified by Arm-PCR with iRepertoire HTBI primers to construct TCR beta libraries. PCR products were gel purified before sequencing. As for the original processing: Across samples, fewer than 70 TRBV and 12 to 15 TRBJ segments were identified and used for gene usage analysis of CDR3 amino acid clonotypes. COPE and FqMerger were used to merge the filtered high-quality paired reads into contigs. BLAST was used to align contigs to IMGT TRBV, TRBD and TRBJ reference genes, and CDR3 was defined according to IMGT. Any clonotype with a frequency above 0.1% was classified as a highly expanded clone. Repertoire diversity was measured by Shannon entropy, and V-J evenness by the Gini coefficient. Public clonotypes were defined as clonotypes shared by more than one individual. TCRdb redid the processing of the public reads, applying fastp at Q25 and MiXCR, and retained in-frame beta chains. Merged by CDR3 protein, the rows form single entries marked with the most common genes and DNA. TCRdb's processing, not the authors', yielded these V and J calls. This sample holds 250,000 to 400,000 distinct CDR3 sequences; 15% to 20% were observed only once. The biggest ten clones account for more than 30% of the sample.

CDR1 and CDR2, looked up from the germline V gene, are LGHNT and FRNRAP. V ends up 6 bases short and J 7 bases short, with an unmatched junction base count of 10. Including cysteine and phenylalanine, the CDR3 has 16 amino acids. Kept here is only the CDR3 DNA, which spans 48 bases and is read in frame from base 1. The time point label here, explained by the study, means: newly diagnosed GD, antithyroid drugs for less than 3 months. For both TCR sequencing and RNA sequencing, RNA was extracted from PBMCs using TRIzol. Graves' disease was diagnosed according to American Thyroid Association guidelines. Patients for the study were recruited at an endocrinology department in Xi'an, China. Each patient gave approximately 9.7 milliliters of peripheral blood, collected in an EDTA anticoagulant tube. PBMCs were isolated by Ficoll Paque Plus density gradient separation without further T cell sorting. An Agilent 2100 Bioanalyzer and agarose gel were used to assess RNA quality, and a NanoDrop 2000 was used to measure RNA concentration.

The V and J segments used are TRBV12-5 and TRBJ1-6; 9 bases in between match TRBD1. The clonotype was recovered from a female donor with Graves disease. Source: peripheral blood mononuclear cells (PBMCs), taken at new diagnosis, from a patient treated with antithyroid drugs. The nucleotides read TGTGCTAGTGGCTACGACAGGGGGGAAGGAAATTCACCCCTCCACTTT. Its coded protein is CASGYDRGEGNSPLHF.